These 27 T cell receptor beta chains share one sample of origin, sequenced in a study of shared clonotypes between healthy human individuals. Naive CD8 populations comprised CD45RO-negative cells positively selected for CCR7, excluding terminally differentiated effector memory CD45RA+ cells. The method was immunoSEQ multiplex PCR; TCRdb's version includes in-frame clones alone and lacks a portion of them. The sample contains around 2,000,000 clones, about 92% of which appear only once. The source material was naive CD8+ T cells from PBMCs. The receptors were sampled from a man aged 18-30 years in good health. Some clones in this sample may be carry-over from other donors' samples.

The chain joins TRBV7-9 to TRBJ2-7; perhaps TRBD2 as D (5 bases). Germline V gives CDR1 SEHNR, CDR2 FQNEAQ (reference sequence). The V end lost 7 bases, the J end lost 3 bases, and 10 bases lay between the germline ends. CDR3 length: 12 residues. The CDR3 is CASTTSRYEQYF. CDR3 bases: TGTGCCAGCACCACTAGTCGCTACGAGCAGTACTTC.

The chain joins TRBV7-9 to TRBJ1-1, with a possible D match to TRBD1 (6 bases). The CDR3 loop spans 19 amino acids. Germline-derived CDR1 and CDR2 are SEHNR and FQNEAQ (reference sequence). The germline V and J ends were trimmed by 4 bases and 1 base, with 25 bases remaining between them. The CDR3 loop is CASSYNSMPGTPSNTEAFF. The CDR3 DNA sequence: TGTGCCAGCAGCTACAATTCTATGCCCGGGACACCCTCGAACACTGAAGCTTTCTTT.

This clone was detected once. This sequence joins TRBV27 and TRBJ2-3; D call uncertain. Germline CDR1 MNHEY, CDR2 SMNVEV (reference sequence). CDR3 length equals 10 residues. Trimming removed 6 bases from V and 9 bases from J, with 7 bases in between. CDR3 in DNA: TGTGCCAGCAGAGTTGACACGCAGTATTTT. This sequence encodes CASRVDTQYF.

The chain has TRBV4-2 and TRBJ2-1; the D is unclear. The germline V gene encodes CDR1 LGHNA and CDR2 YNFKEQ. The CDR3 has 15 residues. The V and J ends lost 0 bases and 7 bases respectively, with 13 bases between them. CDR3 bases: TGTGCCAGCAGCCAAGATGTCGGCTCCGGGAATGAGCAGTTCTTC. Encoded protein: CASSQDVGSGNEQFF.

V usage is TRBV28 and J usage is TRBJ2-3; TRBD1 is a possible D gene (6 bases). V was trimmed by 5 bases and J by 3 bases, leaving 15 bases between them. Germline lookup yields CDR1 MDHEN and CDR2 SYDVKM. The CDR3 runs to 15 residues. The DNA of the CDR3 is TGTGCCAGCAGTCGTCTGAGGACAGCTACAGATACGCAGTATTTT. Residues: CASSRLRTATDTQYF.

This clone has only one observation. This chain links TRBV2 with TRBJ2-7; TRBD2 aligns across 11 bases. This CDR3 is 17 amino acids long. The germline gives CDR1 SNHLY, CDR2 FYNNEI. Germline trimming cut 6 bases from V and 5 bases from J; bases unmatched to any gene: 15. The CDR3 nucleotides read TGTGCCAGCAGGGGCAGCGGCTTAGCGGGAGGGCGCGACGAGCAGTACTTC. Amino acid sequence: CASRGSGLAGGRDEQYF.

This clone showed up just once. The chain is built from TRBV4-1 and TRBJ1-2; 8 nucleotides agree with TRBD1. Germline V gives CDR1 MGHRA, CDR2 YSYEKL. The CDR3 runs 15 residues. The V segment lost 3 bases and the J segment 8 bases; nucleotides outside the gene matches: 11. The CDR3: CASSHIQGGDPGYTF. CDR3 DNA: TGCGCCAGCAGCCACATACAGGGGGGGGATCCCGGCTACACCTTC.

The V gene is TRBV4-2, the J gene TRBJ2-1; a possible D gene is TRBD1 (5 bases). Germline CDR1 LGHNA, CDR2 YNFKEQ. V lost 0 bases and J lost 0, with 9 bases in between. CDR3 size: 16 residues. The DNA of the CDR3 is TGTGCCAGCAGCCAAGATCACAGGAGCTCCTACAATGAGCAGTTCTTC. Translation gives CASSQDHRSSYNEQFF.

The rearrangement links TRBV19 to TRBJ1-5, with no clear D. V was cut by 7 bases and J by 5 bases, with 15 bases left in between. The CDR3 is made up of 14 amino acids. CDR1 is LNHDA, CDR2 SQIVND, per germline (reference sequence). The CDR3 coding sequence is TGTGCCAGTACTGAGGAGGACGTTTATCAGCCCCAGCATTTT. Its protein product is CASTEEDVYQPQHF.

The table lists this clone with a count of one. The chain has TRBV27 and TRBJ1-5, with D possibly matching TRBD1 (5 bases). Germline V gives CDR1 MNHEY, CDR2 SMNVEV (reference sequence). V was cut by 10 bases and J by 2 bases, with 15 bases left in between. The CDR3 is 14 amino acids. Here the CDR3 reads CATALWGGNQPQHF. CDR3 DNA: TGTGCCACCGCCCTGTGGGGGGGCAATCAGCCCCAGCATTTT.

The CDR3 loop reads CASSHDGDPYEQYF. DNA for the CDR3: TGCGCCAGCAGCCACGACGGGGACCCCTACGAGCAGTACTTC. The V gene is TRBV4-3, the J gene TRBJ2-7, with D possibly called TRBD1 or TRBD2 (5 bases each). This CDR3 has 14 amino acids. The V and J ends lost 3 bases and 2 bases respectively, with 11 bases between them. The germline CDR1 and CDR2 sequences are LGHNA and YSLEER.

This chain uses TRBV27 with TRBJ1-2, with 7 positions matching TRBD1. J lost 0 bases, V lost 2 bases, and 3 bases had no gene match. The CDR3 runs 15 residues. Germline loops: CDR1 MNHEY, CDR2 SMNVEV (reference sequence). Here the CDR3 reads CASSLRDSSNYGYTF. DNA of the CDR3: TGTGCCAGCAGTTTAAGGGACAGTTCTAACTATGGCTACACCTTC.

Details on this clone: Relative to the germline gene, one junction end is altered; a read error may explain this. In the same sample, other DNA sequences code for this CDR3. The chain is built from TRBV7-9 and TRBJ1-1; D uncertain. The length of the CDR3 is 13 residues. The germline CDR1 and CDR2 sequences are SEHNR and FQNEAQ (reference sequence). The CDR3 loop is CASSLPLDTEAFF. The CDR3, as DNA: TGTGCCAGCAGCCTCCCCTTGGATACTGAGGCTTTCTTT. The full variable domain, its missing parts supplied by reference TRBV7-9 and TRBJ1-1, is DTGVSQNPRHKITKRGQNVTFRCDPISEHNRLYWYRQTLGQGPEFLTYFQNEAQLEKSRLLSDRFSAERPKGSFSTLEIQRTEQGDSAMYLCASSLPLDTEAFFGQGTRLTVV.

This clone has a single count. This chain connects TRBV11-2 to TRBJ2-7, with D hard to call. CDR3 length equals 11 residues. CDR1 is SGHAT, CDR2 FQNNGV, per germline. V dropped 5 bases and J dropped 5 bases, with 7 bases sitting between them. CDR3 region: CASSPDDEQYF. CDR3 nucleotide sequence: TGTGCCAGCAGCCCGGACGACGAGCAGTACTTC.

The V call is TRBV27, the J call TRBJ1-5; 7 positions agree with TRBD1. Germline CDR1 MNHEY, CDR2 SMNVEV (reference sequence). The CDR3 contains 17 residues. Trimming took 2 bases from V and 5 from J; bases not matched to a gene: 12. This CDR3 is CASSLIGVEGADQPQHF. The CDR3 DNA follows: TGTGCCAGCAGTTTAATCGGGGTGGAGGGGGCGGATCAGCCCCAGCATTTT.

This clone was observed once. This chain joins TRBV29-1 and TRBJ1-2; D might be TRBD1 (5 bases). Germline V CDR1 and CDR2: SQVTM, ANQGSEA. The CDR3 loop spans 16 amino acids. V lost 0 bases, J lost 8 bases, and 22 bases lay in between. The DNA of the CDR3 is TGCAGCGTTGAAGATTTGTGGAAGGGGACCTTGGGGGGCTACACCTTC. It translates to CSVEDLWKGTLGGYTF.

The count of this clone is one. The chain recombines TRBV7-8 with TRBJ1-2; 8 positions agree with TRBD1. Germline V gene sequence: CDR1 SGHVS, CDR2 FQNEAQ. The CDR3 totals 14 residues. The V gene end was trimmed by 6 bases and the J gene end by 2 bases; junction bases not matched to a gene: 5. CDR3 in amino acids: CASSYTGGNYGYTF. The CDR3 coding sequence is TGTGCCAGCAGTTATACAGGGGGGAACTATGGCTACACCTTC. Looking up the rest from reference TRBV7-8 and TRBJ1-2 gives the full variable domain: GAGVSQSPRYKVAKRGQDVALRCDPISGHVSLFWYQQALGQGPEFLTYFQNEAQLDKSGLPSDRFFAERPEGSVSTLKIQRTQQEDSAVYLCASSYTGGNYGYTFGSGTRLTVV.

This rearrangement joins TRBV7-6 to TRBJ2-7, with 7 bases that match TRBD1. The V gene end was trimmed by 1 base and the J gene end by 6 bases; junction bases not matched to a gene: 9. Looked up from germline, CDR1 is SGHVS and CDR2 is FNYEAQ. The CDR3 is 15 residues long. The CDR3 loop is CASSLEGQGVPEQYF. The CDR3 nucleotides are TGTGCCAGCAGCTTAGAGGGTCAGGGGGTCCCCGAGCAGTACTTC.

This clone is a singleton in its sample. The chain recombines TRBV7-6 with TRBJ2-2; D may match TRBD1 or TRBD2 (6 bases each). Trimming left V 3 bases short and J 11 bases short, with 10 bases between. Germline lookup yields CDR1 SGHVS and CDR2 FNYEAQ. The CDR3 loop spans 12 amino acids. CDR3 loop: CASSLLGGELFF. In nucleotides, the CDR3 is TGTGCCAGCAGCTTGTTGGGGGGCGAGCTGTTTTTT.

CDR3 region: CASRGTLAYEQYF. The CDR3 DNA sequence: TGCGCCAGCAGAGGGACTCTTGCCTACGAGCAGTACTTC. V usage is TRBV5-1 and J usage is TRBJ2-7, with D perhaps matching TRBD2 (6 bases). CDR1 and CDR2 from the germline V gene are SGHRS and YFSETQ. Between the trimmed V and J ends, which lost 5 bases and 2 bases, there was a span of 11 bases. This CDR3 is built from 13 residues.

This clone was recorded once. The chain has TRBV27 and TRBJ2-7; 7 positions match TRBD2. The ends lost 6 bases at V and 4 bases at J; junction bases unmatched: 9. The CDR3 runs to 14 residues. Germline V gene lookup returns CDR1 MNHEY and CDR2 SMNVEV (reference sequence). CDR3 residues: CASSPRGGKYEQYF. For the CDR3, the DNA is TGTGCCAGCAGCCCCCGGGGAGGGAAGTACGAGCAGTACTTC.

The chain is built from TRBV19 and TRBJ1-4, with TRBD1 matching 7 bases. Germline lookup yields CDR1 LNHDA and CDR2 SQIVND (reference sequence). This CDR3 comprises 16 residues. Germline trimming cut 5 bases from V and 6 bases from J; bases unmatched to any gene: 12. The CDR3 protein is CASSAAWQGVDEKLFF. CDR3 DNA: TGTGCCAGTAGTGCCGCCTGGCAGGGGGTTGATGAAAAACTGTTTTTT.

The chain has TRBV10-2 and TRBJ2-1, with D possibly TRBD2 on 5 matching bases. The CDR3 consists of 15 residues. Trimming took 3 bases from V and 4 from J, leaving 13 bases between them. Germline CDR1 WSHSY, CDR2 SAAADI. This CDR3 reads CASSEAVTGYNEQFF. CDR3 DNA: TGCGCCAGCAGTGAAGCGGTTACCGGATACAATGAGCAGTTCTTC.

This chain connects TRBV7-2 to TRBJ2-2, with 10 bases aligning to TRBD2. The CDR3 runs to 19 residues. Germline CDR1 reads SGHTA; CDR2 reads FQGNSA. J lost 4 bases, V lost 3 bases, and 14 bases had no gene match. The CDR3 is CASSFPLAGTLRGTGELFF. The CDR3 DNA reads TGTGCCAGCAGCTTCCCACTAGCGGGAACCCTTCGGGGCACCGGGGAGCTGTTTTTT.

The chain is built from TRBV5-6 and TRBJ1-1; D unresolved. The CDR3 loop spans 15 amino acids. V lost 4 bases and J lost 5, with 18 bases in between. Germline CDR1 and CDR2: SGHDT and YYEEEE. In DNA form, the CDR3 reads TGTGCCAGCAGCATCCGGGCCGCATCGGGAACTGAAGCTTTCTTT. Its protein product is CASSIRAASGTEAFF.

This sequence joins TRBV28 and TRBJ1-3; tentatively, D is TRBD1 (5 bases). V was shortened by 8 bases and J by 2 bases, with 13 bases between the two germline ends. This CDR3 contains 14 residues. CDR1 is MDHEN and CDR2 is SYDVKM in the germline V gene. The chain's CDR3 is CASRGYPTGNTIYF. The CDR3 DNA sequence: TGTGCCAGCCGGGGGTACCCAACTGGAAACACCATATATTTT.

This chain uses TRBV9 with TRBJ2-1; 7 nucleotides line up with TRBD2. V lost 4 bases to trimming and J lost 0 bases; unmatched junction nucleotides: 4. CDR1 and CDR2 (germline): SGDLS, YYNGEE. This CDR3 comprises 15 residues. The CDR3 spells CASSSSGGSYNEQFF. The CDR3 nucleotides read TGTGCCAGCAGCTCTAGCGGAGGCTCCTACAATGAGCAGTTCTTC.